This paragraph covers one T cell receptor (beta chain) sequence. This receptor's antigen is unknown. No per-base quality is available; no much larger clone lies one base away. This entry comes from a study of blood T cells in healthy people across ages (dated by TCRdb to between 2014 and 2016). Regarding the study in general: In model experiments, template switching captured about one uniquely barcoded TCR beta cDNA molecule for every two T cells. The study analyzed two additional independent replicas of 1 million unique cDNA reads from the same blood draw for two donors, one aged 18 to 29 and one aged 80 or older. The study measured age-related changes in TCR beta repertoire diversity using deep sequencing normalized with unique cDNA molecular identifiers. To avoid experimental bias, donors of different ages were randomly spread across the sequencing lanes. Donors were grouped into four age groups: young (average about 15 years), middle-aged (about 40), aged (around 60) and long-lived (about 82). Study-level results and caveats: The CMV infection status of donors was not known, potentially confounding age-related changes in expanded clonotypes. Estimates of total diversity from one million sequenced T cells were regarded as lower bounds and underestimates. As age increased, observed TCR beta diversity per million T cells dropped in a roughly linear way, and a significant reduction was already evident by age around 41. Because profiling used bulk unsorted PBMCs, naive and antigen-experienced compartments could not be compared conclusively. There was a strong correlation between observed TCR beta diversity and the percentage of naive T cells measured by flow cytometry. Compared with the aged group, the long-lived group had more naive CD4+ T cells, fewer expanded clones and increased TCR diversity, a pattern suggesting age selection.

V drops 0 bases and J drops 3 bases, leaving 9 bases in between. In the germline V gene (reference sequence), CDR1 corresponds to LGHDT and CDR2 to YNNKEL. Including cysteine and phenylalanine, the CDR3 has 15 amino acids. Kept here is only the CDR3 DNA, which spans 45 bases and is read in frame from base 1. Systemically healthy Caucasian individuals from Russia, roughly 40 in total and aged roughly 6 to 90 years, were included as donors. Around 9.9 milliliters of peripheral blood were collected from each donor into EDTA-treated Vacutainer tubes. PBMCs were isolated by Ficoll-Paque density-gradient centrifugation, with at least 6 million obtained per sample. Total RNA was extracted from PBMCs with Trizol reagent, with at least 5 micrograms obtained per sample. Naive CD45RAhigh/CD27high T cell percentages were measured by flow cytometry on a PBMC aliquot from every donor. Libraries came from 5' RACE. The run used an Illumina HiSeq 2500. A second about 7 to 12 cycle PCR used a sample-barcoded 5' primer and a J-beta primer mix. A template-switch 5' adaptor carrying 12 random nucleotides introduced a unique molecular identifier onto each TCR beta cDNA molecule. At least 2.5 million CDR3-containing paired-end reads were obtained from each sample. The Mint cDNA synthesis kit, primed by a TRBC-specific oligonucleotide, was used to synthesize first-strand cDNA from all RNA. All cDNA was treated with uracil-DNA glycosylase and then went through a first 18-cycle PCR with the universal primers M1SS and BC2_uni_R. Per the original workflow: Normalization of each sample was performed by random selection of 1 million high-quality reads, each carrying a distinct molecular identifier. Instead of being binned into consensus sequences, reads that shared molecular identifiers were thrown out. CDR3 identification, clonotype clustering and error correction used MiTCR with a Q25 quality threshold and the strictest error-elimination algorithm. A nonparametric unseen species model using Euler transformation provided a lower-bound estimate of total TCR beta diversity. TCRdb took the public reads, trimmed them with fastp at Q25, ran MiXCR for clone calling and kept in-frame beta chains. Under each unique CDR3 protein, matching rows form one entry showing the most common genes and DNA. These V and J calls originate from TCRdb's pipeline instead of the authors' own analysis. This sample gives 730,000 or so distinct CDR3 sequences in total; 35% to 45% of them show up just once. Jointly, the top ten make up about 20% of the sample.

Specimen: blood. This clonotype was sampled from a woman aged 60-75 years in good health. Recombination linked TRBV3-1 to TRBJ2-4; TRBD1 is perhaps the D gene, given 6 matching bases. The DNA sequence follows: TGTGCCAGCAGCCAAGAAGGGACACTCAAAAACATTCAGTACTTC. It specifies CASSQEGTLKNIQYF.